The 24 T cell receptor beta chains given below trace back to one sample, sequenced in a study of CD8 T cells in ankylosing spondylitis. TCRdb reprocessed the 5' RACE reads with MiXCR, giving one entry per CDR3 protein. The sample yields about 240,000 distinct CDR3 sequences, about 11% seen once. Sequencing was carried out using blood, either unsorted or a sorted T cell fraction (not recorded which). The receptors come from a male donor with ankylosing spondylitis or in good health (not recorded which).

The rearrangement links TRBV7-8 to TRBJ2-5; D gene unclear. In germline, CDR1 is SGHVS, CDR2 FQNEAQ. Between the trimmed V and J ends, which lost 1 base and 7 bases, there was a span of 7 bases. The CDR3 has 12 residues. CDR3 loop: CASSLDVGTQYF. The CDR3, as DNA: TGTGCCAGCAGCTTAGATGTGGGGACCCAGTACTTC.

This clonotype was detected ten times or more. CDR3 sequence: CSAPITSLGGAQYF. In nucleotides, the CDR3 is TGCAGTGCACCCATTACTAGCCTGGGGGGTGCGCAGTATTTT. V and J are TRBV20-1 and TRBJ2-3, with a weak D call TRBD2 (6 bases). The CDR3 runs 14 residues. Trimming shortened V by 6 bases and J by 10 bases, and 23 bases separated the two germline ends. Germline CDR1 DFQATT, CDR2 SNEGSKA (reference sequence).

This clonotype occurred many times. The gene calls are TRBV6-5 and TRBJ2-1; 7 bases map to TRBD2. The junction had 2 bases not matched to a gene; V was cut back by 0 bases and J by 0 bases. Germline assignment: CDR1 MNHEY and CDR2 SVGAGI. There are 16 residues in the CDR3. This chain's CDR3 is CASSYSRESSYNEQFF. The DNA of the CDR3 is TGTGCCAGCAGTTACTCGCGGGAGAGCTCCTACAATGAGCAGTTCTTC.

This clonotype was seen a handful of times. This chain joins TRBV29-1 and TRBJ1-5; 7 bases map to TRBD1. The CDR3 totals 13 residues. V gave up 4 bases and J gave up 4 bases; unmatched junction bases: 4. Germline assignment: CDR1 SQVTM and CDR2 ANQGSEA. The chain's CDR3 is CSVGDRVNQPQHF. The CDR3 bases are TGCAGCGTTGGCGACAGGGTGAATCAGCCCCAGCATTTT.

This clonotype was seen repeatedly, ten times or more. The chain recombines TRBV5-1 with TRBJ2-2, with TRBD1 matching over 7 bases. The V and J ends lost 5 bases and 3 bases, in that order; junction bases with no gene match: 10. Germline CDR1 is SGHRS and CDR2 is YFSETQ. This CDR3 contains 16 residues. CDR3 loop: CASSNTQGFYTGELFF. Written as DNA, the CDR3 is TGCGCCAGCAGTAATACACAGGGGTTTTACACCGGGGAGCTGTTTTTT.

In this sample, this clonotype turned up many times. The genes are TRBV2 and TRBJ2-7; 14 bases are a match to TRBD2. Germline CDR1 is SNHLY and CDR2 is FYNNEI. The CDR3 has 16 amino acids. The V gene end was trimmed by 6 bases and the J gene end by 0 bases; junction bases not matched to a gene: 4. CDR3 in DNA: TGTGCCAGCAGCGGACTAGCGGGGGGACTCTCCTACGAGCAGTACTTC. Its protein is CASSGLAGGLSYEQYF. Together with reference TRBV2 and TRBJ2-7, the CDR3 gives the full variable domain: EPEVTQTPSHQVTQMGQEVILRCVPISNHLYFYWYRQILGQKVEFLVSFYNNEISEKSEIFDDQFSVERPDGSNFTLKIRSTKLEDSAMYFCASSGLAGGLSYEQYFGPGTRLTVT.

V usage is TRBV20-1 and J usage is TRBJ2-7; 9 positions agree with TRBD1. This CDR3 has 14 residues. Germline CDR1 reads DFQATT; CDR2 reads SNEGSKA (reference sequence). J was trimmed by 6 bases and V by 5 bases; bases with no gene match: 11. The CDR3 is CSAFPRDRAIEQYF. CDR3 DNA: TGCAGTGCTTTCCCCCGGGACAGGGCCATCGAGCAGTACTTC.

This clonotype was detected ten times or more. This chain links TRBV29-1 with TRBJ1-1; unclear D gene. The V gene lost 7 bases and the J gene lost 0 bases, with 6 bases spanning the gap. In germline, CDR1 is SQVTM, CDR2 ANQGSEA. The CDR3 loop spans 11 amino acids. The CDR3 DNA follows: TGCAGCGCAGAACTGAACACTGAAGCTTTCTTT. Translation gives CSAELNTEAFF.

This clonotype was seen a few times. This chain links TRBV20-1 with TRBJ1-1; D remains unclear. Per the germline V gene, CDR1 is DFQATT and CDR2 is SNEGSKA (reference sequence). The length of the CDR3 is 14 residues. Between the trimmed V and J ends, which lost 5 bases and 1 base, there was a span of 14 bases. The CDR3 DNA reads as TGCAGTGCTCCTCGACCTTTTGAGAACACTGAAGCTTTCTTT. The encoded protein is CSAPRPFENTEAFF.

This sequence joins TRBV10-3 and TRBJ2-1, with TRBD1 matching 9 bases. V trimming: 6 bases; J trimming: 4 bases; junction bases outside the gene matches: 7. The V gene's germline CDR1 is ENHRY and CDR2 SYGVKD. This CDR3 spans 15 amino acids. The CDR3 reads CAISASGQGYNEQFF. In DNA form, the CDR3 reads TGTGCCATCAGCGCATCGGGACAGGGATACAATGAGCAGTTCTTC.

This clonotype was detected ten times or more. DNA for the CDR3: TGTGCCATCAGTGATTCCGGGACTAGCGAGACAGATACGCAGTATTTT. Translation gives CAISDSGTSETDTQYF. The chain uses TRBV10-3 and TRBJ2-3, with 10 bases aligning to TRBD2. V trimming: 3 bases; J trimming: 3 bases; junction bases outside the gene matches: 6. CDR3 length: 16 amino acids. Germline V CDR1 and CDR2: ENHRY, SYGVKD.

This clonotype was detected only a few times. Just one base apart from a much larger clone, this may be a read error. J is TRBJ1-1 and V is TRBV12-3 or TRBV12-4; D may be TRBD1 (6 bases). V gave up 7 bases and J gave up 1 base, with 13 bases separating them. The CDR3 consists of 14 residues. The CDR3 spells CASTLGAGNTEAFF. For the CDR3, the DNA is TGTGCCAGCACCTTGGGGGCAGGGAACACTGAAGCTTTCTTT.

A few counts support this clonotype. The chain recombines TRBV27 with TRBJ2-7, with D unresolved. Per the germline V gene, CDR1 is MNHEY and CDR2 is SMNVEV (reference sequence). V was cut by 5 bases and J by 1 base, with 12 bases left in between. The CDR3 runs to 14 residues. The CDR3 loop reads CASSQYPRSYEQYF. Written as DNA, the CDR3 is TGTGCCAGCAGTCAATACCCAAGGTCCTACGAGCAGTACTTC.

This clonotype was seen ten or more times. The chain employs TRBV5-1 and TRBJ2-1; the match to TRBD2 covers 8 bases. J lost 9 bases, V lost 0 bases, and 5 bases had no gene match. This CDR3 region has 14 residues. Looked up from germline, CDR1 is SGHRS and CDR2 is YFSETQ. DNA for the CDR3: TGCGCCAGCAGCTTGGCTTCGGGAGGGCCTGAGCAGTTCTTC. It translates to CASSLASGGPEQFF.

This chain links TRBV20-1 with TRBJ1-6, with D perhaps matching TRBD1 (6 bases). This CDR3 has 12 amino acids. CDR1 is DFQATT, CDR2 SNEGSKA, per germline (reference sequence). The V and J ends lost 6 bases and 7 bases respectively, with 10 bases between them. The CDR3 is CSAITGNSPLHF. The CDR3, as DNA: TGCAGTGCAATAACAGGGAATTCACCCCTCCACTTT.

This clonotype was recorded at least ten times. The gene calls are TRBV12-3 or TRBV12-4 and TRBJ2-3; tentative D call: TRBD1 (5 bases). Trimming removed 3 bases from V and 0 bases from J, with 10 bases in between. The CDR3 sequence is 15 residues long. CDR3 DNA: TGTGCCAGCAGTTTGGTGGGGCAAAGCACAGATACGCAGTATTTT. This gives the protein CASSLVGQSTDTQYF.

The table lists this clonotype with many counts. V gene TRBV5-1 combines with J gene TRBJ2-6; possible D gene TRBD2, 7 bases. CDR3 length: 19 amino acids. V was trimmed by 1 base and J by 2 bases, leaving 19 bases between them. Germline lookup yields CDR1 SGHRS and CDR2 YFSETQ. The CDR3 sequence: CASSLSGGRSSAGANVLTF. In nucleotides, the CDR3 is TGCGCCAGCAGCTTGTCGGGGGGCAGGTCTTCGGCTGGGGCCAACGTCCTGACTTTC.

V gene TRBV20-1 combines with J gene TRBJ2-1, with D perhaps TRBD1 (6 bases). Trimming removed 0 bases at V and 9 bases at J, with 18 bases between. The germline gives CDR1 DFQATT, CDR2 SNEGSKA (reference sequence). CDR3 length equals 15 residues. The CDR3 DNA reads as TGCAGTGCTAGAGATCTCCTAGACGGGGACACTGAGCAGTTCTTC. Protein sequence: CSARDLLDGDTEQFF.

This chain uses TRBV12-3 or TRBV12-4 with TRBJ2-2, with D perhaps TRBD1 (6 bases). The CDR3 totals 15 residues. V was pared by 6 bases and J by 5 bases, with 16 bases between. The CDR3 spells CASRRGQSGTGELFF. CDR3 coding DNA: TGTGCCAGCAGGCGCGGACAGTCGGGAACCGGGGAGCTGTTTTTT.

The J gene is TRBJ1-1, the V gene TRBV18, with D unclear. The CDR3 consists of 14 residues. In germline, CDR1 is KGHSH, CDR2 LQKENI. V lost 4 bases to trimming and J lost 6 bases, with 15 bases between them. CDR3 amino acids: CASSLTGSAAEAFF. CDR3 bases: TGTGCCAGCTCACTCACGGGGAGCGCTGCTGAAGCTTTCTTT.

The chain couples TRBV12-3 or TRBV12-4 to TRBJ2-4, with TRBD1 matching over 8 bases. The V and J ends lost 6 bases and 9 bases, in that order; junction bases with no gene match: 10. The CDR3 is made up of 14 amino acids. For the CDR3, the DNA is TGTGCCAGCAGCCAGGGACAGGTGGGGGGCATTCAGTACTTC. It yields the protein CASSQGQVGGIQYF.

In this sample, this clonotype turned up many times. The chain couples TRBV20-1 to TRBJ2-1, with 8 bases fitting TRBD1. CDR1 DFQATT and CDR2 SNEGSKA come from the germline V gene (reference sequence). Trimming cost V 0 bases and J 6 bases; bases outside gene matches: 10. The CDR3 contains 16 residues. The CDR3 sequence: CSARDRRQGTINEQFF. In DNA form, the CDR3 reads TGCAGTGCTAGAGATCGACGACAGGGGACGATCAATGAGCAGTTCTTC.

This clonotype appeared many times. This sequence joins TRBV20-1 and TRBJ2-1; a weak D match, TRBD1 (6 bases). This CDR3 has 16 residues. CDR1 and CDR2 from the germline V gene are DFQATT and SNEGSKA (reference sequence). V lost 0 bases, J lost 3 bases, and 15 bases lay in between. The CDR3 sequence: CSARDGRGRNYNEQFF. DNA of the CDR3: TGCAGTGCTAGAGACGGCAGGGGAAGGAACTACAATGAGCAGTTCTTC.

Details on this clonotype: This clone may be a read error of a much larger clone one base away. This chain connects TRBV9 to TRBJ2-2, with 7 bases lining up with TRBD1. The CDR3 spans 17 residues. The germline V gene encodes CDR1 SGDLS and CDR2 YYNGEE. This CDR3 reads CANSSKPGTENTGELFF. The CDR3 nucleotides read TGTGCCAACAGCTCAAAGCCCGGGACAGAAAACACCGGGGAGCTGTTTTTT.